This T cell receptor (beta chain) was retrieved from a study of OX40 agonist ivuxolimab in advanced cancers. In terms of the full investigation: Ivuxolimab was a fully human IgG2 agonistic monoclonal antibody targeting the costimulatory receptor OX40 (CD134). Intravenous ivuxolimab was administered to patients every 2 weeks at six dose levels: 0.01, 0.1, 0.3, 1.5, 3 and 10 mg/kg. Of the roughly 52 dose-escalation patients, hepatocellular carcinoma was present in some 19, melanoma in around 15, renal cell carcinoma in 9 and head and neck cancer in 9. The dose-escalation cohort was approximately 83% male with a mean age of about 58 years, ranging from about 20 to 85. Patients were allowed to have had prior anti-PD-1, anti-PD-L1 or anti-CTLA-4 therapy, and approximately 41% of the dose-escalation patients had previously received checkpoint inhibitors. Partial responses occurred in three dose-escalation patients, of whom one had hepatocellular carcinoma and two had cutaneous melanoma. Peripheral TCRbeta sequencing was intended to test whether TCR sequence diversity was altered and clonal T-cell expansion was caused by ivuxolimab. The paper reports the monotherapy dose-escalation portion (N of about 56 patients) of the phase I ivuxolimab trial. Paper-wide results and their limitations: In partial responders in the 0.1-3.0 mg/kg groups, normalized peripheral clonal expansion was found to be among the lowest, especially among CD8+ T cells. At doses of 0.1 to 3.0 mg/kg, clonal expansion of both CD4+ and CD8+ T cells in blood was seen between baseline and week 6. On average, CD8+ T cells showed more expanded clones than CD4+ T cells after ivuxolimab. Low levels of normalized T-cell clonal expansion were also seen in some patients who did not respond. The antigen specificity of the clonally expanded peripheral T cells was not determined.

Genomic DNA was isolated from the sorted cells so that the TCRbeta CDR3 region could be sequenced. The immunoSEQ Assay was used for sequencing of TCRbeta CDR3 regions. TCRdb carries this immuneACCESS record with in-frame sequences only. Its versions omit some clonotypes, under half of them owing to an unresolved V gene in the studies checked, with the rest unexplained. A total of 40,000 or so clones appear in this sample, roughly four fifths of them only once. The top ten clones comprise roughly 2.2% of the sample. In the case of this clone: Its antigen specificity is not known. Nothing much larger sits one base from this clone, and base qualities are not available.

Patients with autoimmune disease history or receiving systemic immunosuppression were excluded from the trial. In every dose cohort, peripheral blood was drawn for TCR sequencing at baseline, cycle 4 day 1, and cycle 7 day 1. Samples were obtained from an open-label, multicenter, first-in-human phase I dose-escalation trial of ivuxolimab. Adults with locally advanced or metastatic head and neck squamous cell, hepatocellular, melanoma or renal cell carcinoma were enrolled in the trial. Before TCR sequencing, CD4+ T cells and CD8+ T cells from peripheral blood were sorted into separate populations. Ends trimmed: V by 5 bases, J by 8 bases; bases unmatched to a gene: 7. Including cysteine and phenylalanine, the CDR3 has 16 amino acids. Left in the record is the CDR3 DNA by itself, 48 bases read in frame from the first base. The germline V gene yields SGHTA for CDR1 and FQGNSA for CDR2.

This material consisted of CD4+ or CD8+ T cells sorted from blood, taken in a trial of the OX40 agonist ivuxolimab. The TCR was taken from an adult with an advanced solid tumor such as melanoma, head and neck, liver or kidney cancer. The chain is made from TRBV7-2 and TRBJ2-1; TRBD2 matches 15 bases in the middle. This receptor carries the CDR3 CASSPRTSGRVHEQFF. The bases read TGTGCCAGCAGCCCACGGACTAGCGGGAGGGTCCATGAGCAGTTCTTC. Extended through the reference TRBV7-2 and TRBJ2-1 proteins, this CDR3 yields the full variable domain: GAGVSQSPSNKVTEKGKDVELRCDPISGHTALYWYRQSLGQGLEFLIYFQGNSAPDKSGLPSDRFSAERTGGSVSTLTIQRTQQEDSAVYLCASSPRTSGRVHEQFFGPGTRLTVL.